The rows below give T cell receptor beta chains drawn from one sample of a study of blood T cell repertoires in COVID-19. Measured with immunoSEQ multiplex PCR; TCRdb has only the in-frame clones, and not every one. Here the sample spans around 54,000 clones, 80% to 90% being singletons. The sample was peripheral blood. The receptors come from a human donor in a cohort sampled during active COVID-19. Both conserved end residues are part of each CDR3. Each record gives: CDR3 protein, CDR3 DNA, V gene, clone size, J gene, D gene. The D gene is left open where the match is weak. Clone size is shown for a subset of rows, as once, few, many or a class of expanded clone.

cdr3_aa: CASSPGHGGADEQFF; cdr3_nt: TGCGCCAGCAGCCCCGGACACGGGGGGGCCGATGAGCAGTTCTTC; v_call: TRBV5-1; clone_size: NA; j_call: TRBJ2-1; d_call: TRBD2
cdr3_aa: CASSITGGSGELFF; cdr3_nt: TGTGCCAGTAGTATAACAGGGGGTAGCGGGGAGCTGTTTTTT; v_call: TRBV19; clone_size: NA; j_call: TRBJ2-2; d_call: TRBD1
cdr3_aa: CASSSLGGPLNSPLHF; cdr3_nt: TGTGCCAGCAGTTCTTTGGGGGGACCCCTTAATTCACCCCTCCACTTT; v_call: TRBV27; clone_size: NA; j_call: TRBJ1-6; d_call: NA
cdr3_aa: CACDQGLAYEQYF; cdr3_nt: TGTGCCTGTGATCAGGGTCTCGCCTACGAGCAGTACTTC; v_call: TRBV30; clone_size: NA; j_call: TRBJ2-7; d_call: NA
cdr3_aa: CASSPGRLSSYNEQFF; cdr3_nt: TGTGCCAGCAGCCCAGGGCGCCTAAGCTCCTACAATGAGCAGTTCTTC; v_call: TRBV4-2; clone_size: NA; j_call: TRBJ2-1; d_call: NA
cdr3_aa: CSVVQRDSYEQYF; cdr3_nt: TGCAGCGTTGTCCAGCGGGACTCCTACGAGCAGTACTTC; v_call: TRBV29-1; clone_size: NA; j_call: TRBJ2-7; d_call: TRBD2
cdr3_aa: CASSPSGGSYEQYF; cdr3_nt: TGTGCCAGCAGCCCATCAGGCGGGTCCTACGAGCAGTACTTC; v_call: TRBV7-9; clone_size: once; j_call: TRBJ2-7; d_call: NA
cdr3_aa: CASRETGGYEQYF; cdr3_nt: TGTGCCAGCAGGGAGACAGGGGGCTACGAGCAGTACTTC; v_call: TRBV6-6; clone_size: NA; j_call: TRBJ2-7; d_call: TRBD1
cdr3_aa: CASSGSLSGGWDTQYF; cdr3_nt: TGTGCCAGCAGTGGGAGCCTTAGCGGGGGATGGGATACGCAGTATTTT; v_call: TRBV6-1; clone_size: NA; j_call: TRBJ2-3; d_call: TRBD2
cdr3_aa: CASSQQLNQPQHF; cdr3_nt: TGCGCCAGCAGCCAACAACTGAATCAGCCCCAGCATTTT; v_call: TRBV4-3; clone_size: NA; j_call: TRBJ1-5; d_call: NA
cdr3_aa: CASSQQGSGNTIYF; cdr3_nt: TGTGCCAGCTCACAACAGGGTTCCGGAAACACCATATATTTT; v_call: TRBV18; clone_size: NA; j_call: TRBJ1-3; d_call: NA
cdr3_aa: CASSLARETQYF; cdr3_nt: TGTGCCAGCAGCTTAGCGCGGGAGACCCAGTACTTC; v_call: TRBV7-2; clone_size: NA; j_call: TRBJ2-5; d_call: NA
cdr3_aa: CASSQDLTVSGANVLTF; cdr3_nt: TGTGCCAGCAGCCAAGATCTAACAGTCTCTGGGGCCAACGTCCTGACTTTC; v_call: TRBV4-2; clone_size: NA; j_call: TRBJ2-6; d_call: NA